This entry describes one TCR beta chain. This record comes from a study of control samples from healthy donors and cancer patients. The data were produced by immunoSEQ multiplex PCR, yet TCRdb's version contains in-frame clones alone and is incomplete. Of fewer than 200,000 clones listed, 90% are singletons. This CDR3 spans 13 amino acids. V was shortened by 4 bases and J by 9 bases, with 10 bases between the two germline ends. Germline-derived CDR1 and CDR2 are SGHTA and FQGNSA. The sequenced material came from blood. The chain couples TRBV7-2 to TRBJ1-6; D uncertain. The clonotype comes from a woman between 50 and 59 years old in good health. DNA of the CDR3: TGTGCCAGCAGCTCCTCCTACAGTTCACCCCTCCACTTT. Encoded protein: CASSSSYSSPLHF.